This TCR beta chain was captured in a study of Ad26.COV2.S vaccination and SARS-CoV-2 variants. Broader study findings: Reported post-vaccination CD8+ and CD4+ T cell responses to spike showed substantial breadth.

The CDR3 runs to 13 residues. V lost 6 bases, J lost 5 bases, and 13 bases lay in between. Germline V gene data show CDR1 as SEHNR and CDR2 as FQNEAQ (reference sequence). As for this clone: The antigen is not known.

Sequencing used immunoSEQ multiplex PCR; TCRdb keeps in-frame clones, though not all of them. The sample has approximately 420,000 clones, 85% to 90% seen once. The treatment is: around 19 received Ad26.COV2.S at low or high dose, single or two shots; several received placebo; per-sample allocation not given. Specimen acquisition occurred on day 63 following the initial vaccine or placebo injection. The source of this sequence is a person aged 18-65 years who received the Ad26.COV2.S COVID-19 vaccine or a placebo. Sample: peripheral blood, taken in a trial of Ad26.COV2.S vaccine versus placebo. This chain uses TRBV7-9 with TRBJ1-2, with D tentatively TRBD1 (5 bases). The chain's CDR3 is CASRWGEGYGYTF. CDR3 coding DNA: TGTGCCAGCAGGTGGGGCGAGGGGTATGGCTACACCTTC. The full variable domain, rest sourced from reference TRBV7-9 and TRBJ1-2, is DTGVSQNPRHKITKRGQNVTFRCDPISEHNRLYWYRQTLGQGPEFLTYFQNEAQLEKSRLLSDRFSAERPKGSFSTLEIQRTEQGDSAMYLCASRWGEGYGYTFGSGTRLTVV.